A selection of T cell receptor beta chains follows, all from one sample in a study of T cell responses to AZD1222 COVID-19 vaccine. Profiling relied on immunoSEQ multiplex PCR, and the TCRdb table lists in-frame clones only, not all of them. The profile shows about 94,000 clones, 75% to 90% of them singletons. The sample in question was peripheral blood, obtained 28 days after the second AZD1222 dose. The receptor source for this set is an adult who received the AZD1222 COVID-19 vaccine. Both conserved end residues are part of each CDR3. Each record gives: clone size, D gene, V gene, J gene, CDR3 protein, CDR3 DNA. A D gene is named only where the DNA matches it firmly. Part of the rows lack a size; the others show once, few, many or a class for expanded clones.

-,-,TRBV5-1,TRBJ1-4,CASSLRASGELEEKLFF,TGCGCCAGCAGCTTAAGGGCCTCAGGGGAATTGGAGGAAAAACTGTTTTTT
-,-,TRBV10-3,TRBJ1-1,CAISERWGRMNTEAFF,TGTGCCATCAGTGAAAGGTGGGGACGGATGAACACTGAAGCTTTCTTT
-,-,TRBV24-1,TRBJ1-5,CATSEAGTKSNQPQHF,TGTGCCACCAGTGAGGCCGGGACAAAAAGCAATCAGCCCCAGCATTTT
-,-,TRBV5-5,TRBJ2-7,CASSLELTKAYEQYF,TGTGCCAGCAGCTTGGAACTAACGAAGGCCTACGAGCAGTACTTC
-,-,TRBV19,TRBJ1-3,CASSIGATRNTIYF,TGTGCCAGTAGTATCGGGGCTACTCGAAACACCATATATTTT
once,-,TRBV7-8,TRBJ2-5,CASSRPAGGQETQYF,TGTGCCAGCAGTCGCCCTGCCGGGGGCCAAGAGACCCAGTACTTC
few,-,TRBV19,TRBJ2-2,CASSIPGYTGELFF,TGTGCCAGTAGTATACCAGGGTACACCGGGGAGCTGTTTTTT
-,TRBD1,TRBV19,TRBJ2-2,CASSIVPGGFTGELFF,TGTGCCAGTAGTATAGTTCCAGGGGGCTTCACCGGGGAGCTGTTTTTT
once,TRBD1,TRBV2,TRBJ2-7,CATRVGTGVSYEQYF,TGTGCCACCCGGGTGGGGACAGGGGTCTCCTACGAGCAGTACTTC
once,TRBD1,TRBV10-2,TRBJ1-2,CASSSDRAYGYTF,TGCGCCAGCTCCTCGGACAGGGCTTATGGCTACACCTTC
-,-,TRBV18,TRBJ2-3,CASSPLPQTNTDTQYF,TGTGCCAGCTCACCACTCCCCCAGACAAACACAGATACGCAGTATTTT
-,-,TRBV5-1,TRBJ2-1,CASSFEPGSYNEQFF,TGCGCCAGCAGCTTTGAGCCGGGGTCCTACAATGAGCAGTTCTTC
-,-,TRBV9,TRBJ2-7,CASSVVGSRDEQYF,TGTGCCAGCAGCGTAGTGGGTTCACGCGACGAGCAGTACTTC
-,TRBD1,TRBV6-5,TRBJ1-2,CASSTGPDYGYTF,TGTGCCAGTTCGACAGGGCCGGACTATGGCTACACCTTC